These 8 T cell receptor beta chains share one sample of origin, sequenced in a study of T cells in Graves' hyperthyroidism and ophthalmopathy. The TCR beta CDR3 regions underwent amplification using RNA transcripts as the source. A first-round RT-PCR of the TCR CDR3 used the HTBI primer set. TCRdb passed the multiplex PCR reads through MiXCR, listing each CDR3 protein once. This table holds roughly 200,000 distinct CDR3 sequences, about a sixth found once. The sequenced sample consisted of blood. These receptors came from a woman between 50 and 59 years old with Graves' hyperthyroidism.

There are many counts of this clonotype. The DNA of the CDR3 is TGTGCCATCAGTGAGGGATTGAGCGGCTACACCTTC. As protein: CAISEGLSGYTF. The chain links TRBV10-3 to TRBJ1-2; D is unclear. V lost 2 bases and J 8 bases, leaving 9 bases between the germline ends. This CDR3 spans 12 amino acids. In germline, CDR1 is ENHRY, CDR2 SYGVKD.

This CDR3 is CASSLGQNQPQHF. CDR3 sequence (DNA): TGTGCCAGCAGTTTAGGGCAGAATCAGCCCCAGCATTTT. The chain recombines TRBV12-3 or TRBV12-4 with TRBJ1-5; D gene uncertain. There are 13 residues in the CDR3. Trimming stripped 1 base from V and 4 bases from J, with 5 bases between.

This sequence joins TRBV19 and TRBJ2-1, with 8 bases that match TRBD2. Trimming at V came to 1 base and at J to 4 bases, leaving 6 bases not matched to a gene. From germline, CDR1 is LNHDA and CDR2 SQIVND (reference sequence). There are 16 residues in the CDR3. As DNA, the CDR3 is TGTGCCAGTAGTATAGCCGGGACTAGTAGTTACAATGAGCAGTTCTTC. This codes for CASSIAGTSSYNEQFF.

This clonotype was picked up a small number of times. This CDR3 reads CASRTGDLDYEQYF. The CDR3 coding sequence is TGTGCCAGTAGAACTGGGGACCTAGACTACGAGCAGTACTTC. This rearrangement joins TRBV19 to TRBJ2-7; the D call may be TRBD1 or TRBD2 (5 bases each). This CDR3 comprises 14 residues. V was shortened by 6 bases and J by 3 bases, with 15 bases between the two germline ends. From germline, CDR1 is LNHDA and CDR2 SQIVND (reference sequence).

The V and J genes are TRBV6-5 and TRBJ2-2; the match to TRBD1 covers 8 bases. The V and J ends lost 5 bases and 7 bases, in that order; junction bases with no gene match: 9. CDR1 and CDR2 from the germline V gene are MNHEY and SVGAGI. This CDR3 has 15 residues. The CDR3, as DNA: TGTGCCAGCAGTCGCCCGAGTACAGGGGGCGGGGAGCTGTTTTTT. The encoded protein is CASSRPSTGGGELFF.

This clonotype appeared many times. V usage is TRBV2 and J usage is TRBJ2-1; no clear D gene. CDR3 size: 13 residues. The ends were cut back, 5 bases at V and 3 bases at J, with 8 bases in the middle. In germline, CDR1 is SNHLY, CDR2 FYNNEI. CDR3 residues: CASSFQVYNEQFF. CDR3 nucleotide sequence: TGTGCCAGCAGTTTTCAGGTCTACAATGAGCAGTTCTTC.

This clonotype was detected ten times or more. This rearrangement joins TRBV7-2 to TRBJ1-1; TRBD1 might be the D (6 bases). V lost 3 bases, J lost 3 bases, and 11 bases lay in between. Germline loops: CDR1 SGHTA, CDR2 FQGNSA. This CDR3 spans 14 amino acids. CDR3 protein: CASSFRGHDTEAFF. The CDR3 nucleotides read TGTGCCAGCAGCTTCAGGGGCCACGACACTGAAGCTTTCTTT.

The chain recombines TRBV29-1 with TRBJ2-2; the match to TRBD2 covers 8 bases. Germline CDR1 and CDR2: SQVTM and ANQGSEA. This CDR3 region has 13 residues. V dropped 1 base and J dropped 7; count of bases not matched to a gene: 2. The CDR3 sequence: CSVEAGGLGELFF. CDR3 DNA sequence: TGCAGCGTTGAAGCGGGAGGGCTCGGGGAGCTGTTTTTT.